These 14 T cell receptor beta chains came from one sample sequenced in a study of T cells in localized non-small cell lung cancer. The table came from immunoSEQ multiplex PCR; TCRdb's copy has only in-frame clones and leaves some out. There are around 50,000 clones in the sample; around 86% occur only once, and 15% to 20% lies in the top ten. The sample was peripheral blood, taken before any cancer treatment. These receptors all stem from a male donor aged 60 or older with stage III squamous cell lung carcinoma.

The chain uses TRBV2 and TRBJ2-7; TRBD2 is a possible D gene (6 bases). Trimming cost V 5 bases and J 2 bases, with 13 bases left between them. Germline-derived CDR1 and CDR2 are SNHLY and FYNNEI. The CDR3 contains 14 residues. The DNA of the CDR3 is TGTGCCAGCAGTTTCGGGGGAGGTCCCTACGAGCAGTACTTC. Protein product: CASSFGGGPYEQYF.

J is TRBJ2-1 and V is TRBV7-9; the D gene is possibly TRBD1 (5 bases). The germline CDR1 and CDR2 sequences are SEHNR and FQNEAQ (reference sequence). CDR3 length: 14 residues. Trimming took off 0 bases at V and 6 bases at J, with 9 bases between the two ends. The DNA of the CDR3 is TGTGCCAGCAGCTTAGCCCTAACAGGCAATGAGCAGTTCTTC. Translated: CASSLALTGNEQFF.

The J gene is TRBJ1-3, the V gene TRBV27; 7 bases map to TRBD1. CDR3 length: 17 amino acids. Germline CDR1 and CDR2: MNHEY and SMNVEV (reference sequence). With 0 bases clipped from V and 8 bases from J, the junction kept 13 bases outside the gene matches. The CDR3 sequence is CASSLSGIPAGGDTIYF. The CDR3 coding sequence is TGTGCCAGCAGTTTATCTGGGATCCCTGCAGGGGGGGACACCATATATTTT.

CDR3 amino acids: CAIGSAGAYNEQFF. As DNA, the CDR3 is TGTGCCATCGGCTCTGCGGGGGCCTACAATGAGCAGTTCTTC. The rearrangement links TRBV10-3 to TRBJ2-1, with 7 bases aligning to TRBD2. Germline values: CDR1 ENHRY, CDR2 SYGVKD. Trimming at V came to 8 bases and at J to 2 bases, leaving 6 bases not matched to a gene. This CDR3 has 14 residues.

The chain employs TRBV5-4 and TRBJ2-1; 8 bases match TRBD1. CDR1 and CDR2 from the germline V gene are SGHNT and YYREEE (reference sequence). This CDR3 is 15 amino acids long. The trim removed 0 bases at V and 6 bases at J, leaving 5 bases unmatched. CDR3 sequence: CASSLAGQEFNEQFF. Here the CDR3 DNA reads TGTGCCAGCAGCTTGGCGGGACAGGAATTCAATGAGCAGTTCTTC.

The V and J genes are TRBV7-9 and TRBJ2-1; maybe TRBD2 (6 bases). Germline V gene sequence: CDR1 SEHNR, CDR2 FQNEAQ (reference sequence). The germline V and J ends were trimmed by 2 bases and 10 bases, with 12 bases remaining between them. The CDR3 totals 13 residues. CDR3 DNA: TGTGCCAGCAGCTTAAGGAATAGCGGAGAGCAGTTCTTC. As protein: CASSLRNSGEQFF.

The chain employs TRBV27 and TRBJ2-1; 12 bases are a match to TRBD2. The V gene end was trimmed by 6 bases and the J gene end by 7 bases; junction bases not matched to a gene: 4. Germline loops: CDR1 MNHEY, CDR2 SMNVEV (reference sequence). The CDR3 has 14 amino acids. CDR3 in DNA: TGTGCCAGCAGGACTAGCGGGAGTTTAAATGAGCAGTTCTTC. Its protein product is CASRTSGSLNEQFF.

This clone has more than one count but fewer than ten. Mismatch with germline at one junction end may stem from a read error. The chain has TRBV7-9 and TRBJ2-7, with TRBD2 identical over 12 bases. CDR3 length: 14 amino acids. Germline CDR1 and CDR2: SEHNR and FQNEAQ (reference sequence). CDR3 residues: CASSLAGGRDEQYF. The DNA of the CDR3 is TGTGCCAGCAGCCTAGCGGGAGGGAGGGACGAGCAGTACTTC.

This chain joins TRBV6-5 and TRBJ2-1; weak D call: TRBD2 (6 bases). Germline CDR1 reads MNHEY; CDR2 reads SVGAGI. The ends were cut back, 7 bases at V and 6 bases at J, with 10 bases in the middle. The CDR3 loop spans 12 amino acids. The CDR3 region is CASKFGGNEQFF. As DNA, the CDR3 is TGTGCCAGCAAGTTCGGGGGCAATGAGCAGTTCTTC.

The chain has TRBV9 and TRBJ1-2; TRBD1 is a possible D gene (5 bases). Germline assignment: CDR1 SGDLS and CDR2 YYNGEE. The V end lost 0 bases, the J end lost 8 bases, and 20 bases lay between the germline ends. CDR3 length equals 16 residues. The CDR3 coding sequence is TGTGCCAGCAGCGTAGGAATCGACAGAACGATGGGGGGCTACACCTTC. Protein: CASSVGIDRTMGGYTF.

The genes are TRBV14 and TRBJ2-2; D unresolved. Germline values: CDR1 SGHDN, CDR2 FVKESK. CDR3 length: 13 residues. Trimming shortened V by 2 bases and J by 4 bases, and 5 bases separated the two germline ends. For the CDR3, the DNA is TGTGCCAGCAGCCAAACCGTCACCGGGGAGCTGTTTTTT. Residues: CASSQTVTGELFF.

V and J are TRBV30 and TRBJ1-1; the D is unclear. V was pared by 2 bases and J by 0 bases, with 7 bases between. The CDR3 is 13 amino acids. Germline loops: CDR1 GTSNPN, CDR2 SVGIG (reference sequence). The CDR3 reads CAWSYGVNTEAFF. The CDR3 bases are TGTGCCTGGAGTTATGGGGTGAACACTGAAGCTTTCTTT.

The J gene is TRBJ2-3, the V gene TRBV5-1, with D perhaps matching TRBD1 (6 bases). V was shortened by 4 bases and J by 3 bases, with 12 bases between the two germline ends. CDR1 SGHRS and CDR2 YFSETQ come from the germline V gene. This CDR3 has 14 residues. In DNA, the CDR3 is TGCGCCAGCAGCCCCGGACAGATGACAGATACGCAGTATTTT. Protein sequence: CASSPGQMTDTQYF.

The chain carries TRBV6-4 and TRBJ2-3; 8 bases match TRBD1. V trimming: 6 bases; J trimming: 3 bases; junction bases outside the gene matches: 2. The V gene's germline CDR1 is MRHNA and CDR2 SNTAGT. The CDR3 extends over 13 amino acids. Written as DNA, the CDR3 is TGTGCCAGCAGGACAGGGGATACAGATACGCAGTATTTT. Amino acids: CASRTGDTDTQYF.